This T cell receptor (beta chain) derives from a study of cytomegalovirus exposure and HLA in healthy donors. Primers for the PCR totalled 60 Vbeta and 13 Jbeta. Per the study methods: A later analysis counted around 80 million unique TCR beta chains, about 11 million shared. Sequenced by immunoSEQ multiplex PCR; TCRdb stores in-frame clones only, minus some. The D gene and trimming were derived from the DNA, and the V and J assignments and clone size from that table. The table has some 180,000 clones, 65% to 80% seen once. The CDR3 extends over 14 amino acids. The V and J ends lost 5 bases and 2 bases respectively, with 8 bases between them. Germline lookup yields CDR1 SGDLS and CDR2 YYNGEE.

The gene calls are TRBV9 and TRBJ2-6, with D tentatively TRBD1 (6 bases). Sequencing was performed on PBMCs. The TCR originated in a woman aged 30 to 39 in good health and CMV-seropositive. The CDR3: CASSYRAGANVLTF. CDR3 DNA sequence: TGTGCCAGCAGTTACAGGGCTGGGGCCAACGTCCTGACTTTC.